This TCR beta chain was documented in a study of control samples from healthy donors and cancer patients. V lost 4 bases to trimming and J lost 9 bases; unmatched junction nucleotides: 10. CDR3 length: 15 amino acids. Germline CDR1 and CDR2: SGDLS and YYNGEE. Repertoires were generated with immunoSEQ multiplex PCR, while TCRdb's copy carries only in-frame clones and drops some. The sample shows about 70,000 clones, around 93% of them seen only once. The rearrangement links TRBV9 to TRBJ1-6; 7 nucleotides align to TRBD1. The sequenced material came from blood. The clonotype comes from a woman aged 25 to 45 in good health. CDR3 loop: CASSPGQDGASPLHF. The DNA of the CDR3 is TGTGCCAGCAGCCCAGGACAGGACGGCGCTTCACCCCTCCACTTT.